The table lists the clone carrying this T cell receptor beta chain with a few counts. What it recognizes is unknown. This specimen belongs to a study of CD8 T cells in ankylosing spondylitis. Germline-derived CDR1 and CDR2 are KGHDR and SFDVKD. V trimming: 4 bases; J trimming: 5 bases; junction bases outside the gene matches: 10. The CDR3 spans 17 residues. TCRdb itself ran the 5' RACE reads through MiXCR, one entry per CDR3 protein. The repertoire has a few hundred thousand distinct CDR3 sequences, about 20% of them found once; the top ten carry approximately 15%. Study findings and constraints: Previous work reported some of these motif variants in the synovial fluid and blood of reactive arthritis. Disease-linked clones bore a CD8+ phenotype, appearing relatively rarely in peripheral blood. The study identified a TCR beta motif of under 10 highly homologous variants that appeared characteristic of ankylosing spondylitis blood. There was reportedly significant enrichment of clones that were disease-linked in matched ankylosing spondylitis synovial fluid.

This chain connects TRBV24-1 to TRBJ2-3; 11 nucleotides agree with TRBD2. Sequenced sample: blood, either unsorted or a sorted T cell fraction (not recorded which). The origin of this receptor is a male donor with ankylosing spondylitis. CDR3 sequence (DNA): TGTGCCACCAGTGACCTGGGGGATAGCGGGAGGGAAGATACGCAGTATTTT. Amino acid sequence: CATSDLGDSGREDTQYF.